Below, one T cell receptor (beta chain) is given with its context. The CDR3 has 14 residues. Germline loops: CDR1 SGHDN, CDR2 FVKESK. Trimming removed 1 base from V and 4 bases from J, with 8 bases in between. This entry belongs to a study of T cell changes during pregnancy in multiple sclerosis. TCRdb's table, derived via immunoSEQ multiplex PCR, lists solely in-frame clones and lacks some. Of 88,000 or so clones listed, 90% to 95% were seen once; the top ten hold 1.4% to 1.5%. This clonotype originated in a female donor with multiple sclerosis, enrolled in a pregnancy study. This specimen was peripheral blood, taken before pregnancy. This chain uses TRBV14 with TRBJ1-3, with unresolved D. CDR3 DNA: TGTGCCAGCAGCCAAGTGAGTTCCGGAAACACCATATATTTT. Its protein product is CASSQVSSGNTIYF.